The next 22 T cell receptor beta chains were all read from a single sample in a study of regulatory and conventional T cells in RAG deficiency. Conventional CD4+ T cells were sorted from blood as CD25-low CD127-high cells. Some clones are missing from TCRdb's copy, which holds only in-frame ones; the method was immunoSEQ multiplex PCR. The sample has some 31,000 clones, 90% to 95% seen once. The data also belong to a second study, concerning regulatory T cells. As that report states: Primers: 52 TRBV forward and 13 TRBJ reverse.

Material: CD25- CD4+ T cells sorted from blood. Source of these receptors: a human donor in good health.

This chain links TRBV7-6 with TRBJ1-2, with TRBD1 identical over 7 bases. This CDR3 comprises 13 residues. The trim removed 1 base at V and 8 bases at J, leaving 4 bases unmatched. Germline-derived CDR1 and CDR2 are SGHVS and FNYEAQ. In DNA, the CDR3 is TGTGCCAGCAGCTTAGTGACAGGGCAAGGCTACACCTTC. It yields the protein CASSLVTGQGYTF.

This chain connects TRBV6-1 to TRBJ1-2; TRBD1 aligns across 8 bases. This CDR3 contains 13 residues. The trim removed 2 bases at V and 7 bases at J, leaving 3 bases unmatched. The germline V gene encodes CDR1 MNHNS and CDR2 SASEGT. This CDR3 is CASSEQGAVGYTF. CDR3 nucleotides: TGTGCCAGCAGTGAACAGGGGGCGGTTGGCTACACCTTC.

The V and J genes are TRBV5-1 and TRBJ1-2; D unclear. Looked up from germline, CDR1 is SGHRS and CDR2 is YFSETQ. CDR3 length: 14 residues. Deletions cut 4 bases from V and 0 bases from J, with 10 bases between. CDR3 nucleotides: TGCGCCAGCAGCCCGAACGGGGCTAACTATGGCTACACCTTC. Its protein product is CASSPNGANYGYTF.

This clone appeared a single time. This chain joins TRBV30 and TRBJ2-1; D is unclear. The V gene lost 5 bases and the J gene lost 8 bases, with 19 bases spanning the gap. The CDR3 length is 14 residues. Germline V gene data show CDR1 as GTSNPN and CDR2 as SVGIG (reference sequence). The CDR3 DNA is TGTGCCTGGTTCCTTTCCACGGGTTATCATGAGCAGTTCTTC. This encodes CAWFLSTGYHEQFF.

V gene TRBV5-1 combines with J gene TRBJ1-2; 7 bases align to TRBD1. With V trimmed by 2 bases and J by 10 bases, 14 bases remained unmatched. This CDR3 has 15 residues. Germline V gene data show CDR1 as SGHRS and CDR2 as YFSETQ. This CDR3 reads CASSLQPDREKDYTF. The CDR3 DNA sequence: TGCGCCAGCAGCTTACAGCCTGACAGGGAAAAAGACTACACCTTC.

The chain recombines TRBV5-4 with TRBJ1-2; 7 bases line up with TRBD1. V was clipped by 0 bases and J by 4 bases; unmatched bases: 6. The CDR3 length is 15 residues. Germline CDR1 is SGHNT and CDR2 is YYREEE (reference sequence). DNA for the CDR3: TGTGCCAGCAGCTTGGGACAGGGATTGGCCTATGGCTACACCTTC. It encodes CASSLGQGLAYGYTF. Together with reference TRBV5-4 and TRBJ1-2, the CDR3 gives the full variable domain: ETGVTQSPTHLIKTRGQQVTLRCSSQSGHNTVSWYQQALGQGPQFIFQYYREEENGRGNFPPRFSGLQFPNYSSELNVNALELDDSALYLCASSLGQGLAYGYTFGSGTRLTVV.

The chain combines TRBV6-1 with TRBJ2-2, with D possibly TRBD1 on 6 matching bases. Germline lookup yields CDR1 MNHNS and CDR2 SASEGT. There are 14 residues in the CDR3. The ends were cut back, 7 bases at V and 1 base at J, with 10 bases in the middle. The CDR3 DNA reads as TGTGCCAGCACCAGGGGCGAGAACACCGGGGAGCTGTTTTTT. Translated: CASTRGENTGELFF.

The genes are TRBV25-1 and TRBJ1-1; 7 bases are shared with TRBD1. The trim removed 1 base at V and 3 bases at J, leaving 2 bases unmatched. Germline V gene sequence: CDR1 MGHDK, CDR2 SYGVNS. The CDR3 length is 14 residues. This CDR3 reads CASSELGQYTEAFF. Here the CDR3 DNA reads TGTGCCAGCAGTGAATTGGGACAGTACACTGAAGCTTTCTTT.

This chain joins TRBV6-1 and TRBJ2-1, with 8 positions matching TRBD2. This CDR3 has 15 residues. With 7 bases clipped from V and 4 bases from J, the junction kept 9 bases outside the gene matches. Germline V gene lookup returns CDR1 MNHNS and CDR2 SASEGT. The CDR3 DNA follows: TGTGCCAGCAACCCCCGGACTAGCAATTACAATGAGCAGTTCTTC. Its protein is CASNPRTSNYNEQFF.

The J gene is TRBJ1-3, the V gene TRBV15; no firm D call. CDR1 and CDR2 (germline): LNHNV, YYDKDF (reference sequence). There are 14 residues in the CDR3. Trimming stripped 0 bases from V and 5 bases from J, with 8 bases between. CDR3 in amino acids: CATSRDPERNTIYF. CDR3 sequence (DNA): TGTGCCACCAGCAGAGACCCTGAGAGAAACACCATATATTTT.

V usage is TRBV7-6 and J usage is TRBJ2-7; no firm D call. The CDR3 has 11 amino acids. Between the trimmed V and J ends, which lost 5 bases and 7 bases, there was a span of 9 bases. Germline values: CDR1 SGHVS, CDR2 FNYEAQ. CDR3 DNA sequence: TGTGCCAGCAGCCTCAACGAGGAGCAGTACTTC. Translated, it gives CASSLNEEQYF.

The rearrangement links TRBV27 to TRBJ2-7; 8 positions agree with TRBD2. The trim removed 4 bases at V and 7 bases at J, leaving 9 bases unmatched. Germline V gene sequence: CDR1 MNHEY, CDR2 SMNVEV (reference sequence). The CDR3 has 14 amino acids. As DNA, the CDR3 is TGTGCCAGCAGTTATTCGGGCGCGGGAGGAGAGCAGTACTTC. It is translated as CASSYSGAGGEQYF.

The chain joins TRBV6-5 to TRBJ1-4; 9 positions match TRBD1. Unmatched junction bases numbered 4, after V lost 5 bases and J lost 3 bases. Germline V CDR1 and CDR2: MNHEY, SVGAGI. The CDR3 runs 15 residues. CDR3 sequence (DNA): TGTGCCAGCAGTCCTCGACAGGGGGCTAATGAAAAACTGTTTTTT. Encoded protein: CASSPRQGANEKLFF.

J is TRBJ1-4 and V is TRBV29-1; the match to TRBD1 covers 10 bases. Germline V gene lookup returns CDR1 SQVTM and CDR2 ANQGSEA. V shed 6 bases and J 5 bases; nucleotides not matched to a gene: 3. The length of the CDR3 is 13 residues. The CDR3 spells CSVRDRGNEKLFF. Written as DNA, the CDR3 is TGCAGCGTCCGGGACAGGGGAAATGAAAAACTGTTTTTT. Using reference TRBV29-1 and TRBJ1-4 for the parts outside the CDR3, the full variable domain is SAVISQKPSRDICQRGTSLTIQCQVDSQVTMMFWYRQQPGQSLTLIATANQGSEATYESGFVIDKFPISRPNLTFSTLTVSNMSPEDSSIYLCSVRDRGNEKLFFGSGTQLSVL.

The chain couples TRBV2 to TRBJ1-5, with TRBD1 as a possible D gene (5 bases). Trimming stripped 1 base from V and 6 bases from J, with 13 bases between. Germline V gene data show CDR1 as SNHLY and CDR2 as FYNNEI. The CDR3 extends over 15 amino acids. Here the CDR3 reads CASSEGWDGGQPQHF. The CDR3 bases are TGTGCCAGCAGTGAAGGGTGGGACGGGGGTCAGCCCCAGCATTTT.

There are a few counts of this clone. The J gene is TRBJ1-4, the V gene TRBV19; 7 bases agree with TRBD1. Germline trimming cut 5 bases from V and 4 bases from J; bases unmatched to any gene: 4. The CDR3 has 14 residues. The germline V gene encodes CDR1 LNHDA and CDR2 SQIVND (reference sequence). The CDR3 DNA follows: TGTGCCAGTAGTCGGGACAGAGATAATGAAAAACTGTTTTTT. Protein: CASSRDRDNEKLFF.

The chain recombines TRBV5-6 with TRBJ2-5; D uncertain. The V end lost 0 bases, the J end lost 7 bases, and 10 bases lay between the germline ends. Looked up from germline, CDR1 is SGHDT and CDR2 is YYEEEE. The CDR3 consists of 13 residues. The CDR3 spells CASSLEARWTQYF. As DNA, the CDR3 is TGTGCCAGCAGCTTGGAGGCGCGGTGGACCCAGTACTTC.

This chain uses TRBV28 with TRBJ2-2, with a tentative D call TRBD2 (6 bases). Germline CDR1 reads MDHEN; CDR2 reads SYDVKM. Trimming took 8 bases from V and 1 from J, leaving 8 bases between them. The CDR3 has 13 residues. As DNA, the CDR3 is TGTGCCAGCCTGCGGGGGAACACCGGGGAGCTGTTTTTT. Its protein product is CASLRGNTGELFF.

J is TRBJ2-7 and V is TRBV5-6; D possibly corresponds to TRBD1 (6 bases). Looked up from germline, CDR1 is SGHDT and CDR2 is YYEEEE. This CDR3 has 12 residues. Trimming shortened V by 3 bases and J by 4 bases, and 8 bases separated the two germline ends. The CDR3 DNA reads TGTGCCAGCAGCTGGGACACATACGAGCAGTACTTC. It yields the protein CASSWDTYEQYF.

The chain recombines TRBV2 with TRBJ1-1; weak D call: TRBD1 (5 bases). Trimming cost V 3 bases and J 1 base, with 12 bases left between them. CDR1 and CDR2 from the germline V gene are SNHLY and FYNNEI. The CDR3 spans 15 residues. The CDR3 loop reads CASSDPGLRNTEAFF. Written as DNA, the CDR3 is TGTGCCAGCAGTGACCCGGGACTCCGGAACACTGAAGCTTTCTTT.

This clone was seen only once. V gene TRBV5-1 combines with J gene TRBJ2-5; 13 nucleotides agree with TRBD2. V lost 4 bases to trimming and J lost 1 base; unmatched junction nucleotides: 4. This CDR3 is 16 amino acids long. Germline V gene sequence: CDR1 SGHRS, CDR2 YFSETQ. The CDR3: CASSGTSGVPQETQYF. CDR3 DNA: TGCGCCAGCAGCGGGACTAGCGGGGTACCCCAAGAGACCCAGTACTTC. Full variable domain (missing parts from reference TRBV5-1 and TRBJ2-5): KAGVTQTPRYLIKTRGQQVTLSCSPISGHRSVSWYQQTPGQGLQFLFEYFSETQRNKGNFPGRFSGRQFSNSRSEMNVSTLELGDSALYLCASSGTSGVPQETQYFGPGTRLLVL.

This chain's CDR3 is CASSITDTQYF. CDR3 DNA sequence: TGTGCCAGCAGTATAACAGATACGCAGTATTTT. The rearrangement links TRBV2 to TRBJ2-3, with D uncertain. V lost 5 bases to trimming and J lost 3 bases, with 3 bases between them. In germline, CDR1 is SNHLY, CDR2 FYNNEI. The CDR3 loop spans 11 amino acids.